Below, 7 T cell receptor beta chains from the same sample are listed, as sequenced in a study of blood T cells in healthy people across ages. Primed by a sample-barcoded 5' primer and a J-beta primer mix, a second PCR proceeded for roughly 7 to 11 cycles. TCRdb re-analysed the 5' RACE reads in MiXCR, keeping a single row per CDR3 protein. This table holds fewer than 2 million distinct CDR3 sequences, around 42% found once. The material sequenced was blood. The receptor set was obtained from a human donor in good health.

The table lists this clonotype with a few counts. The CDR3 loop is CASSRTASEQYF. The CDR3 nucleotides read TGTGCCAGCAGTAGGACAGCTAGCGAGCAGTACTTC. The V call is TRBV6-2 or TRBV6-3, the J call TRBJ2-5; weak D call: TRBD1 (6 bases). Near its end, the DNA agrees better with TRBJ2-7, so the J call may be wrong. The germline gives CDR1 MNHEY, CDR2 SVGEGT. The CDR3 has 12 amino acids.

This clonotype has only a few counts. This rearrangement joins TRBV4-1 to TRBJ1-2; D gene unclear. This CDR3 contains 16 residues. Trimming took off 4 bases at V and 4 bases at J, with 19 bases between the two ends. Germline V gene sequence: CDR1 MGHRA, CDR2 YSYEKL. CDR3 nucleotide sequence: TGCGCCAGCAGCCCAACCGCTGGACGGGCATCCTATGGCTACACCTTC. Translating it yields CASSPTAGRASYGYTF.

This clonotype was picked up a small number of times. The rearrangement uses TRBV7-8 and TRBJ2-1; 7 bases map to TRBD2. The CDR3 has 18 amino acids. Unmatched junction bases numbered 17, after V lost 5 bases and J lost 4 bases. CDR1 is SGHVS and CDR2 is FQNEAQ in the germline V gene. The CDR3 here is CASSPALYGGLEYNEQFF. CDR3 in DNA: TGTGCCAGCAGCCCAGCTCTCTATGGCGGACTAGAGTACAATGAGCAGTTCTTC.

This clonotype was observed once. The chain is built from TRBV4-2 and TRBJ1-1; no definite D call. Germline loops: CDR1 LGHNA, CDR2 YNFKEQ. The germline V and J ends were trimmed by 0 bases and 0 bases, with 5 bases remaining between them. The CDR3 is made up of 14 amino acids. The CDR3 region has the DNA TGTGCCAGCAGCCAAGAAGGGATGAACACTGAAGCTTTCTTT. Its protein product is CASSQEGMNTEAFF.

The V call is TRBV7-8, the J call TRBJ2-5; 7 bases are shared with TRBD1. The J call could be wrong; TRBJ2-7 is a better fit for the DNA end. The CDR3 spans 13 residues. CDR1 and CDR2 from the germline V gene are SGHVS and FQNEAQ. Here the CDR3 DNA reads TGTGCCAGCAGCTTAGCGCACAGGGGCGAGCAGTACTTC. Translation: CASSLAHRGEQYF.

V usage is TRBV6-2 or TRBV6-3 and J usage is TRBJ2-3, with 8 nucleotides matching TRBD1. CDR3 size: 15 residues. J lost 4 bases, V lost 11 bases, and 14 bases had no gene match. CDR1 MNHEY and CDR2 SVGEGT come from the germline V gene. In nucleotides, the CDR3 is TGTGCCGGCATCTTCTCTTGGGACAGGTCAGATACGCAGTATTTT. It encodes CAGIFSWDRSDTQYF.

Concerning this clonotype itself: The junction differs from germline at one of its ends, possibly a read error. This rearrangement joins TRBV7-2 to TRBJ2-5, with 8 bases identical to TRBD2. This CDR3 is 12 amino acids long. Germline lookup yields CDR1 SGHTA and CDR2 FQGNSA. This CDR3 is CASSPGGETRYF. The CDR3 region has the DNA TGTGCCAGCAGCCCGGGAGGGGAGACCCGGTACTTC. Complete variable domain (other parts from reference TRBV7-2 and TRBJ2-5): GAGVSQSPSNKVTEKGKDVELRCDPISGHTALYWYRQSLGQGLEFLIYFQGNSAPDKSGLPSDRFSAERTGGSVSTLTIQRTQQEDSAVYLCASSPGGETRYFGPGTRLLVL.